The rows below give T cell receptor beta chains drawn from one sample of a study of human T cells and chemical hapten exposure. One entry per CDR3 protein results from TCRdb running MiXCR on the RACE reads. The table has roughly 200,000 distinct CDR3 sequences, about a fifth seen once; the top ten hold under 8.5%. Sequenced here: whole blood, sampled in connection with sensitization to the hapten diphenylcyclopropenone (DPC). These receptors were taken from a woman in her forties or fifties with alopecia areata. Some clones in this sample may be carry-over from other donors' samples. The CDR3 runs from the conserved cysteine through the conserved F or W. D genes are given only for firm matches. The size entry is marked missing in some rows and otherwise reads once, few, many or a size class.

cdr3_aa: CASSLLQGAYGYTF
cdr3_nt: TGTGCCAGCAGCTTACTTCAGGGGGCCTATGGCTACACCTTC
j_call: TRBJ1-2
clone_size: NA
v_call: TRBV7-9
d_call: TRBD1

cdr3_aa: CASSLARSTHEQYF
cdr3_nt: TGCGCCAGCAGCTTGGCACGGTCAACCCACGAGCAGTACTTC
j_call: TRBJ2-7
clone_size: few
v_call: TRBV5-1
d_call: NA

cdr3_aa: CASSGAGTGELFF
cdr3_nt: TGTGCCAGCAGCGGCGCGGGAACCGGGGAGCTGTTTTTT
j_call: TRBJ2-2
clone_size: NA
v_call: TRBV12-3/TRBV12-4
d_call: NA

cdr3_aa: CSARDRGVGGLEQFF
cdr3_nt: TGCAGTGCTAGAGATAGGGGCGTGGGGGGTCTGGAGCAGTTCTTC
j_call: TRBJ2-1
clone_size: NA
v_call: TRBV20-1
d_call: NA

cdr3_aa: CSAGGHHTTEAFF
cdr3_nt: TGCAGCGCCGGGGGACACCACACCACTGAAGCTTTCTTT
j_call: TRBJ1-1
clone_size: many
v_call: TRBV29-1
d_call: NA

cdr3_aa: CSVASGSSYEQYF
cdr3_nt: TGCAGCGTTGCTAGCGGGAGCTCCTACGAGCAGTACTTC
j_call: TRBJ2-7
clone_size: few
v_call: TRBV29-1
d_call: TRBD2

cdr3_aa: CSAAPGLALNEQFF
cdr3_nt: TGCAGTGCTGCACCGGGACTAGCATTGAATGAGCAGTTCTTC
j_call: TRBJ2-1
clone_size: few
v_call: TRBV20-1
d_call: TRBD2

cdr3_aa: CASSTNMNTEAFF
cdr3_nt: TGCGCCAGCAGCACGAACATGAACACTGAAGCTTTCTTT
j_call: TRBJ1-1
clone_size: NA
v_call: TRBV5-1
d_call: NA

cdr3_aa: CSVGGTQGNTIYF
cdr3_nt: TGCAGCGTAGGCGGGACTCAGGGAAACACCATATATTTT
j_call: TRBJ1-3
clone_size: few
v_call: TRBV29-1
d_call: NA

cdr3_aa: CASSQAGSRRVAYTF
cdr3_nt: TGTGCCAGCAGCCAAGCCGGCAGCCGTCGGGTCGCCTACACCTTC
j_call: TRBJ1-2
clone_size: NA
v_call: TRBV3-1
d_call: NA

cdr3_aa: CASSYGNEQFF
cdr3_nt: TGTGCCAGCAGTTACGGGAATGAGCAGTTCTTC
j_call: TRBJ2-1
clone_size: few
v_call: TRBV6-5
d_call: NA